This T cell receptor (beta chain) is drawn from a study of shared clonotypes between healthy human individuals. This CDR3 is built from 17 residues. Unmatched junction bases numbered 6, after V lost 3 bases and J lost 5 bases. Germline CDR1 is SGDLS and CDR2 is YYNGEE. Overall study findings and caveats: Genetic and exposure-history diversity was limited by the few donors.

The assay was carried out at the deep level. The repertoire was sequenced with immunoSEQ multiplex PCR; TCRdb's copy has only in-frame clones and lacks some. This repertoire shows 1,500,000 or so clones, 97% to 99% found once; its top ten account for around 0.33%. Note on this clone: The antigen remains undetermined.

This sequence joins TRBV9 and TRBJ2-2, with 14 positions matching TRBD2. The sequenced sample was naive CD4+ T cells sorted from blood. Subset specified: CD45RA+ positively selected. This receptor was taken from a man aged 25-45 years in good health. This CDR3 reads CASSAGTSGSTTGELFF. The CDR3 region has the DNA TGTGCCAGCAGCGCCGGGACTAGCGGGAGTACGACCGGGGAGCTGTTTTTT.